The 25 T cell receptor beta chains listed next were all sequenced from one sample in a study of patients and donors after allogeneic stem cell transplantation. TCRdb itself ran the RT-PCR reads through MiXCR, one entry per CDR3 protein. The table shows about 110,000 distinct CDR3 sequences, with roughly 37% occurring only once. Sequenced: blood, either unsorted or a sorted T cell fraction (not recorded which). The receptors stem from a human donor who was either an allogeneic HSCT recipient or a stem cell or donor lymphocyte infusion donor (not recorded which). It is not recorded whose cells these are; they may come from a transplant donor.

The table lists this clonotype with many counts. V usage is TRBV24-1 and J usage is TRBJ1-5; D unclear. The V end lost 4 bases, the J end lost 15 bases, and 15 bases lay between the germline ends. CDR1 and CDR2 (germline): KGHDR, SFDVKD. The CDR3 sequence is 12 residues long. DNA of the CDR3: TGTGCCACCAGTGACCACCGACGCCGGTGGCATTTT. It encodes CATSDHRRRWHF.

This clonotype came up a few times. The gene calls are TRBV7-8 and TRBJ2-5; no clear D gene. The V gene's germline CDR1 is SGHVS and CDR2 FQNEAQ. The V and J ends lost 1 base and 5 bases respectively, with 5 bases between them. This CDR3 comprises 12 residues. CDR3 residues: CASSLVYETQYF. In DNA, the CDR3 is TGTGCCAGCAGCTTAGTTTATGAGACCCAGTACTTC.

This clonotype has more than one count but fewer than ten. This sequence joins TRBV7-2 and TRBJ1-5, with D possibly being TRBD1 (5 bases). Germline assignment: CDR1 SGHTA and CDR2 FQGNSA. The V gene lost 3 bases and the J gene lost 8 bases, with 11 bases spanning the gap. The CDR3 has 13 residues. The CDR3 sequence: CASSFGNRKPQHF. As DNA, the CDR3 is TGTGCCAGCAGCTTCGGGAACAGGAAGCCCCAGCATTTT.

The rearrangement joins TRBV7-9 to TRBJ2-7; TRBD1 agrees at 10 bases. The CDR3 sequence is 17 residues long. From germline, CDR1 is SEHNR and CDR2 FQNEAQ (reference sequence). After removal of 5 bases from V and 4 bases from J, the junction contained 14 bases not matched to a gene. CDR3 nucleotides: TGTGCCAGCAGCACTCACATCGGGACAGGGGCACTATACGAGCAGTACTTC. This encodes CASSTHIGTGALYEQYF.

The gene calls are TRBV6-2 or TRBV6-3 and TRBJ2-1, with D perhaps TRBD2 (6 bases). The V gene lost 7 bases and the J gene lost 9 bases, with 10 bases spanning the gap. Germline-derived CDR1 and CDR2 are MNHEY and SVGEGT. The CDR3 has 11 amino acids. The CDR3 sequence is CASIGGIEQFF. Here the CDR3 DNA reads TGTGCCAGCATCGGCGGGATTGAGCAGTTCTTC.

V usage is TRBV2 and J usage is TRBJ1-5; a possible D gene is TRBD1 (5 bases). V was clipped by 4 bases and J by 3 bases, with 13 bases between them. The CDR3 extends over 15 amino acids. Germline V CDR1 and CDR2: SNHLY, FYNNEI. In DNA form, the CDR3 reads TGTGCCAGCAGTGTTCCGACAGCCACCAATCAGCCCCAGCATTTT. Amino acid sequence: CASSVPTATNQPQHF.

The chain has TRBV20-1 and TRBJ2-1, with 8 bases fitting TRBD2. The ends lost 6 bases at V and 5 bases at J; junction bases unmatched: 12. The length of the CDR3 is 15 residues. Germline assignment: CDR1 DFQATT and CDR2 SNEGSKA (reference sequence). The CDR3 nucleotides are TGCAGTGCAAGGGGGGGTAGCGGGATACACAATGAGCAGTTCTTC. Its translation: CSARGGSGIHNEQFF.

This chain joins TRBV28 and TRBJ1-6, with 9 bases identical to TRBD1. The CDR3 runs 15 residues. V gave up 6 bases and J gave up 7 bases; unmatched junction bases: 7. Germline CDR1 and CDR2: MDHEN and SYDVKM. CDR3 DNA sequence: TGTGCCAGCAGCCATAGGACAGGGGTCAATTCACCCCTCCACTTT. This sequence encodes CASSHRTGVNSPLHF.

This chain connects TRBV4-3 to TRBJ2-5, with D possibly being TRBD2 (5 bases). Germline values: CDR1 LGHNA, CDR2 YSLEER. V lost 0 bases to trimming and J lost 5 bases, with 13 bases between them. The CDR3 sequence is 15 residues long. The CDR3 spells CASSQDHSRGETQYF. The CDR3 DNA reads as TGCGCCAGCAGCCAAGATCACTCTCGAGGGGAGACCCAGTACTTC.

In the case of this clonotype: A junction boundary mismatches the germline segment, possibly from a read error. The chain joins TRBV7-7 to TRBJ2-4; D call uncertain. The CDR3 contains 14 residues. Per the germline V gene, CDR1 is SSHAT and CDR2 is FNYEAQ (reference sequence). The CDR3 sequence: CASSRPSGRNIQYF. The CDR3 bases are TGTGCTAGCAGCCGGCCCTCGGGCAGAAACATTCAGTACTTC.

Concerning this clonotype: With a much larger clone just one base away, this may be a read error. The CDR3 ends on some other residue instead of the conserved phenylalanine or tryptophan, so this is likely a read error. The V and J genes are TRBV15 and TRBJ1-1; weak D call: TRBD1 (5 bases). This CDR3 region has 14 residues. Germline CDR1 reads LNHNV; CDR2 reads YYDKDF (reference sequence). Trimming took 4 bases from V and 1 from J, leaving 10 bases between them. CDR3 loop: CATSNGAENTEAFL. The CDR3, as DNA: TGTGCCACCAGCAACGGGGCAGAGAACACTGAAGCTTTCTTG.

Only a few counts were recorded for this clonotype. V is TRBV7-9 and J is TRBJ1-5, with TRBD1 matching over 10 bases. Per the germline V gene, CDR1 is SEHNR and CDR2 is FQNEAQ (reference sequence). The V and J ends lost 4 bases and 6 bases, in that order; junction bases with no gene match: 9. The CDR3 is 16 residues long. The CDR3 spells CASSSTIDRGPQPQHF. CDR3 DNA: TGTGCCAGCAGCTCGACCATTGACAGGGGGCCTCAGCCCCAGCATTTT. The full variable domain, completed using reference TRBV7-9 and TRBJ1-5, is DTGVSQNPRHKITKRGQNVTFRCDPISEHNRLYWYRQTLGQGPEFLTYFQNEAQLEKSRLLSDRFSAERPKGSFSTLEIQRTEQGDSAMYLCASSSTIDRGPQPQHFGDGTRLSIL.

V usage is TRBV4-3 and J usage is TRBJ2-7; D is unresolved. Per the germline V gene, CDR1 is LGHNA and CDR2 is YSLEER. The CDR3 runs to 15 residues. The V and J ends lost 0 bases and 2 bases respectively, with 11 bases between them. For the CDR3, the DNA is TGCGCCAGCAGCCAAGAAATTCAGGCAGCCTACGAGCAGTACTTC. This encodes CASSQEIQAAYEQYF.

This rearrangement joins TRBV12-3 or TRBV12-4 to TRBJ2-2; D unclear. The CDR3 runs to 14 residues. V dropped 4 bases and J dropped 0 bases, with 6 bases sitting between them. CDR3 coding DNA: TGTGCCAGCAGTTCCTCTCCGAACACCGGGGAGCTGTTTTTT. The encoded protein is CASSSSPNTGELFF.

The V call is TRBV7-9, the J call TRBJ2-1; tentative D call: TRBD2 (6 bases). Between the trimmed V and J ends, which lost 1 base and 10 bases, there was a span of 11 bases. Germline V CDR1 and CDR2: SEHNR, FQNEAQ (reference sequence). The CDR3 is 13 amino acids. DNA of the CDR3: TGTGCCAGCAGCTTAGTAGCGGAGCGGGAGCAGTTCTTC. Its translation is CASSLVAEREQFF.

The chain combines TRBV18 with TRBJ1-2, with D uncertain. CDR3 size: 13 residues. From germline, CDR1 is KGHSH and CDR2 LQKENI. Trimming cost V 2 bases and J 2 bases, with 6 bases left between them. CDR3 coding DNA: TGTGCCAGCTCACCATCGGGGAACTATGGCTACACCTTC. Translation gives CASSPSGNYGYTF.

The chain is built from TRBV11-2 and TRBJ2-6; no reliable D call. The germline gives CDR1 SGHAT, CDR2 FQNNGV. The V and J ends lost 3 bases and 3 bases respectively, with 9 bases between them. The CDR3 is made up of 15 amino acids. CDR3 sequence (DNA): TGTGCCAGCAGCTTGACCAGAGGTGGGGCCAACGTCCTGACTTTC. This translates into CASSLTRGGANVLTF.

This clonotype was seen more than once but under ten times. This chain links TRBV12-3 or TRBV12-4 with TRBJ1-2; maybe TRBD1 (6 bases). This CDR3 is built from 13 residues. The germline V and J ends were trimmed by 3 bases and 3 bases, with 8 bases remaining between them. CDR3 bases: TGTGCCAGCAGTTTGTCAGGGGACTATGGCTACACCTTC. Its protein product is CASSLSGDYGYTF.

This chain links TRBV3-1 with TRBJ1-6; D unresolved. This CDR3 is 14 amino acids long. The V and J ends lost 2 bases and 5 bases respectively, with 7 bases between them. CDR1 and CDR2 from the germline V gene are LGHDT and YNNKEL (reference sequence). CDR3 DNA: TGTGCCAGCAGCCAACCAGAGCATAATTCACCCCTCCACTTT. It encodes CASSQPEHNSPLHF.

CDR3 nucleotide sequence: TGTGCCAGCAATCCACAGGGGTCTCTCACAGATACGCAGTATTTT. As protein: CASNPQGSLTDTQYF. V gene TRBV12-3 or TRBV12-4 combines with J gene TRBJ2-3, with 7 bases matching TRBD1. V trimming: 7 bases; J trimming: 2 bases; junction bases outside the gene matches: 9. The CDR3 is made up of 15 amino acids.

This clonotype was seen only a few times. The V gene is TRBV24-1, the J gene TRBJ1-2; D possibly corresponds to TRBD1 (6 bases). Looked up from germline, CDR1 is KGHDR and CDR2 is SFDVKD. There are 12 residues in the CDR3. The germline V and J ends were trimmed by 4 bases and 4 bases, with 6 bases remaining between them. CDR3 region: CATSDRGYGYTF. The CDR3 DNA is TGTGCCACCAGTGACAGGGGCTATGGCTACACCTTC.

This clonotype appeared a few times. The CDR3 sequence: CSASSVARPQHF. The CDR3 coding sequence is TGCAGTGCTAGTTCCGTGGCCAGGCCCCAGCATTTT. This chain links TRBV20-1 with TRBJ1-5; D gene unclear. Trimming stripped 3 bases from V and 9 bases from J, with 12 bases between. The germline V gene encodes CDR1 DFQATT and CDR2 SNEGSKA (reference sequence). The CDR3 is made up of 12 amino acids.

V is TRBV7-9 and J is TRBJ2-3; TRBD1 might be the D (6 bases). The CDR3 is made up of 15 amino acids. In germline, CDR1 is SEHNR, CDR2 FQNEAQ (reference sequence). The V end lost 5 bases, the J end lost 4 bases, and 16 bases lay between the germline ends. The CDR3 sequence: CASSPTGVSSDTQYF. The CDR3 region has the DNA TGTGCCAGCAGCCCGACAGGAGTTAGCTCAGATACGCAGTATTTT.

The V call is TRBV9, the J call TRBJ2-7; no reliable D call. The CDR3 is made up of 12 amino acids. Trimming took 0 bases from V and 3 from J, leaving 4 bases between them. The germline V gene encodes CDR1 SGDLS and CDR2 YYNGEE. This chain's CDR3 is CASSVDGYEQYF. For the CDR3, the DNA is TGTGCCAGCAGCGTAGATGGCTACGAGCAGTACTTC.

This clonotype has only a few counts. J is TRBJ2-2 and V is TRBV29-1; D is perhaps TRBD1 (6 bases). CDR3 length equals 15 residues. The germline CDR1 and CDR2 sequences are SQVTM and ANQGSEA. Trimming pared 6 bases from V and 6 bases from J, leaving 20 bases between. The CDR3 is CSVAPYRDEAGELFF. The CDR3, as DNA: TGCAGCGTAGCCCCTTACAGGGACGAGGCCGGGGAGCTGTTTTTT.